The 28 T cell receptor beta chains below come from one sample, sequenced in a study of CD8+CD57+ T cells in acquired aplastic anemia. Genomic DNA, the template, was used for profiling of the TCR beta VDJ and CDR3. TCRdb re-derived calls from the reads in MiXCR, one entry per CDR3 protein. The repertoire consists of some 180,000 distinct CDR3 sequences, with roughly three fifths occurring once and the leading ten covering more than 40%. For sequencing, patients were chosen who had shown expansion of CD8+CD57+ cells by flow cytometry. Material for sequencing was sorted CD4+, CD8+, or CD8+CD57+ T cells (not recorded which) from PBMCs. All receptors derive from a human donor with aplastic anemia.

As DNA, the CDR3 is TGTGCCAGCAGCTTAGGTTTCGGGAGGGCCTACAATGAGCAGTTCTTC. Translation gives CASSLGFGRAYNEQFF. This chain uses TRBV7-2 with TRBJ2-1; TRBD2 matches 8 bases. In germline, CDR1 is SGHTA, CDR2 FQGNSA. The ends lost 1 base at V and 2 bases at J; junction bases unmatched: 4. The CDR3 length is 16 residues.

The chain uses TRBV20-1 and TRBJ2-3, with TRBD1 matching 7 bases. Trimming at V came to 6 bases and at J to 2 bases, leaving 11 bases not matched to a gene. CDR1 DFQATT and CDR2 SNEGSKA come from the germline V gene (reference sequence). The CDR3 runs 15 residues. The DNA for the CDR3 is TGCAGTGCCAGAACTCCCGGGACAGTCACAGATACGCAGTATTTT. It translates to CSARTPGTVTDTQYF.

In its sample, this clonotype was seen many times. The rearrangement links TRBV20-1 to TRBJ2-1, with D possibly matching TRBD2 (5 bases). Germline assignment: CDR1 DFQATT and CDR2 SNEGSKA (reference sequence). This CDR3 has 15 amino acids. V lost 4 bases and J lost 9, with 22 bases in between. DNA of the CDR3: TGCAGTGCTACCCCTCCTAGTCCGAGGCGGGCTGAGCAGTTCTTC. This gives the protein CSATPPSPRRAEQFF.

This clonotype has a single count. DNA for the CDR3: TGTGCCAGTAGTCCCGGGGACAGGTCCCTCAATCAGCCCCAGCATTTT. Encoded protein: CASSPGDRSLNQPQHF. This chain joins TRBV19 and TRBJ1-5, with 8 bases matching TRBD1. The V gene's germline CDR1 is LNHDA and CDR2 SQIVND (reference sequence). This CDR3 region has 16 residues. V shed 5 bases and J 3 bases; nucleotides not matched to a gene: 9.

V gene TRBV29-1 combines with J gene TRBJ2-1; D is perhaps TRBD2 (6 bases). This CDR3 is 14 amino acids long. Germline CDR1 is SQVTM and CDR2 is ANQGSEA. The V gene lost 5 bases and the J gene lost 0 bases, with 11 bases spanning the gap. The CDR3 reads CSVSGSSSYNEQFF. CDR3 in DNA: TGCAGCGTTTCCGGGAGTAGCTCCTACAATGAGCAGTTCTTC.

The genes are TRBV5-1 and TRBJ2-3; D unresolved. CDR1 is SGHRS, CDR2 YFSETQ, per germline. V lost 4 bases to trimming and J lost 6 bases, with 18 bases between them. The CDR3 is 15 residues long. CDR3 coding DNA: TGCGCCAGCAGCCCCTCGACGACCTGGAGTGATACGCAGTATTTT. Its translation is CASSPSTTWSDTQYF.

With regard to this clonotype: A junction boundary mismatches the germline segment, possibly from a read error. The J gene is TRBJ2-3, the V gene TRBV27, with unresolved D. CDR3 length equals 13 residues. The germline V gene has CDR1 MNHEY and CDR2 SMNVEV (reference sequence). The CDR3 nucleotides are TGTGCCAGCAGCCCCGGCCCCCGAGATGCGCAGTATTTT. This codes for CASSPGPRDAQYF.

The chain links TRBV7-9 to TRBJ2-7; D is ambiguous. Trimming removed 5 bases from V and 1 base from J, with 12 bases in between. The CDR3 totals 14 residues. Per the germline V gene, CDR1 is SEHNR and CDR2 is FQNEAQ (reference sequence). The CDR3 is CASSVESQSYEQYF. CDR3 DNA sequence: TGTGCCAGCAGCGTAGAGTCACAATCCTACGAGCAGTACTTC. The full variable domain, its missing parts supplied by reference TRBV7-9 and TRBJ2-7, is DTGVSQNPRHKITKRGQNVTFRCDPISEHNRLYWYRQTLGQGPEFLTYFQNEAQLEKSRLLSDRFSAERPKGSFSTLEIQRTEQGDSAMYLCASSVESQSYEQYFGPGTRLTVT.

The V and J genes are TRBV2 and TRBJ2-7; the D gene is possibly TRBD2 (5 bases). Germline loops: CDR1 SNHLY, CDR2 FYNNEI. Trimming shortened V by 8 bases and J by 3 bases, and 14 bases separated the two germline ends. The CDR3 sequence is 13 residues long. CDR3 sequence: CASAVDGLYEQYF. CDR3 in DNA: TGTGCCAGCGCTGTCGACGGACTCTACGAGCAGTACTTC.

About this clonotype itself: It is likely a read error, because the conserved phenylalanine at the end of the CDR3 is missing. The limits of the CDR3 on the DNA are not certain, so only TCRdb's listed CDR3 is given. The chain couples TRBV10-2 to TRBJ1-6; whether TRBD1, the table's D call, matches the DNA was not checked. Both ends counted, the CDR3 spans 10 residues. CDR1 WSHSY and CDR2 SAAADI come from the germline V gene. CDR3 sequence: CASSERTGIG.

In regard to this clonotype: Germline is not matched at one junction end, which may reflect a read error. The V call is TRBV2, the J call TRBJ1-4; TRBD1 matches at 7 bases. Germline CDR1 SNHLY, CDR2 FYNNEI. The CDR3 has 19 residues. DNA of the CDR3: TGTGCCAGCAGTGAATATGCGGCGGCGACAGGGCCTATGGATGAAGAACTGTTTTTT. Translation gives CASSEYAAATGPMDEELFF.

The chain combines TRBV20-1 with TRBJ2-7; 10 bases are a match to TRBD2. The germline V gene encodes CDR1 DFQATT and CDR2 SNEGSKA (reference sequence). Trimming at V came to 1 base and at J to 2 bases, leaving 2 bases not matched to a gene. The CDR3 spans 14 residues. The CDR3: CSARGAGGPYEQYF. The CDR3 nucleotides read TGCAGTGCTAGAGGAGCGGGGGGGCCCTACGAGCAGTACTTC.

V is TRBV10-3 and J is TRBJ2-2; tentative D call: TRBD1 (5 bases). Trimming removed 0 bases from V and 5 bases from J, with 7 bases in between. The germline CDR1 and CDR2 sequences are ENHRY and SYGVKD. This CDR3 region has 14 residues. CDR3 residues: CAISESDITGELFF. CDR3 DNA: TGTGCCATCAGTGAGTCGGACATAACCGGGGAGCTGTTTTTT.

The chain has TRBV20-1 and TRBJ2-7; 7 bases line up with TRBD2. The CDR3 totals 12 residues. The ends lost 5 bases at V and 4 bases at J; junction bases unmatched: 5. Germline V lookup: CDR1 DFQATT, CDR2 SNEGSKA (reference sequence). The CDR3 nucleotides read TGCAGTGCTGGGGAGGGACGGTACGAGCAGTACTTC. This gives the protein CSAGEGRYEQYF.

V usage is TRBV7-8 and J usage is TRBJ2-7; possible D gene TRBD2, 5 bases. Trimming left V 6 bases short and J 1 base short, with 16 bases between. This CDR3 is built from 15 residues. Per germline, CDR1 SGHVS and CDR2 FQNEAQ. CDR3 protein: CASSFRGEGSYEQYF. The CDR3 nucleotides are TGTGCCAGCAGTTTCAGAGGCGAGGGTTCCTACGAGCAGTACTTC.

Details on this clonotype: This sequence may be a read error, since a much larger clone differs from it by one base. V is TRBV30 and J is TRBJ1-5, with D perhaps TRBD1 (5 bases). Germline CDR1 is GTSNPN and CDR2 is SVGIG (reference sequence). CDR3 length: 15 residues. V lost 5 bases and J 4 bases, leaving 18 bases between the germline ends. The CDR3 bases are TGTGCCTGGGAGGAAGGGGCAGTGGGGAATCAGCCCCAGCATTTT. This translates into CAWEEGAVGNQPQHF.

The V call is TRBV5-8, the J call TRBJ2-2; 7 bases line up with TRBD1. The CDR3 has 16 residues. The J segment lost 2 bases and the V segment lost 5 bases, leaving 9 bases of the junction unmatched. Germline CDR1 reads SGHTS; CDR2 reads YDEGEE. CDR3 coding DNA: TGTGCCAGCAGTTCCGGGACAGAGGGAAACACCGGGGAGCTGTTTTTT. This encodes CASSSGTEGNTGELFF.

The chain has TRBV15 and TRBJ2-7; no firm D call. CDR1 is LNHNV and CDR2 is YYDKDF in the germline V gene (reference sequence). CDR3 size: 15 residues. V was trimmed by 0 bases and J by 3 bases, leaving 12 bases between them. In DNA form, the CDR3 reads TGTGCCACCAGCAGAGATTGGCGCCTGAGCTACGAGCAGTACTTC. Protein product: CATSRDWRLSYEQYF.

There are a few counts of this clonotype. The chain carries TRBV5-1 and TRBJ2-7; D unresolved. The germline V gene encodes CDR1 SGHRS and CDR2 YFSETQ. This CDR3 spans 14 amino acids. V lost 4 bases and J 0 bases, leaving 11 bases between the germline ends. In nucleotides, the CDR3 is TGCGCCAGCAGCGCGGACGCGCACTCCTACGAGCAGTACTTC. It specifies CASSADAHSYEQYF.

Note on this clonotype: At one of its ends the junction is not consistent with the germline gene, which may arise from a read error. The chain carries TRBV9 and TRBJ2-7; D is ambiguous. The CDR3 contains 16 residues. Germline V lookup: CDR1 SGDLS, CDR2 YYNGEE. CDR3 nucleotides: TGCGCCAGCAGCGAACGATCAGCAGGTAGTTCGGACGAGCAGTACTTC. This sequence encodes CASSERSAGSSDEQYF.

The V call is TRBV10-3, the J call TRBJ2-5; the D gene is possibly TRBD1 (6 bases). CDR1 and CDR2 (germline): ENHRY, SYGVKD. There are 13 residues in the CDR3. With 4 bases removed from V and 5 bases from J, the gap between germline ends came to 11 bases. CDR3 DNA: TGTGCCATCAGTGCAGGGGCCAGGGAGACCCAGTACTTC. This sequence encodes CAISAGARETQYF.

The genes are TRBV7-9 and TRBJ2-7; D not certain. The CDR3 contains 14 residues. Germline values: CDR1 SEHNR, CDR2 FQNEAQ (reference sequence). V shed 4 bases and J shed 0 bases, with 10 bases lying between them. Written as DNA, the CDR3 is TGTGCCAGCAGCTACAGAGTAAGCTCCTACGAGCAGTACTTC. Protein sequence: CASSYRVSSYEQYF.

This clonotype was observed many times. V and J are TRBV5-1 and TRBJ1-1; 9 bases line up with TRBD1. The CDR3 runs 14 residues. V shed 7 bases and J 6 bases; nucleotides not matched to a gene: 10. Germline values: CDR1 SGHRS, CDR2 YFSETQ. CDR3 sequence: CASAGGTGQAEAFF. The CDR3, as DNA: TGCGCCAGCGCAGGTGGGACAGGGCAAGCTGAAGCTTTCTTT.

This clonotype showed up just once. One junction end disagrees with the germline gene, perhaps due to a read error. The chain has TRBV7-2 and TRBJ2-2; tentatively, D is TRBD2 (6 bases). This CDR3 has 13 amino acids. Germline values: CDR1 SGHTA, CDR2 FQGNSA. The CDR3 DNA sequence: TGTGCCAGCAGCCCCGCGGGGTACGGGGAGCTGTCTTTT. Translation: CASSPAGYGELSF.

The rearrangement joins TRBV7-3 to TRBJ2-2; 9 bases align to TRBD2. Germline assignment: CDR1 SGHTA and CDR2 FQGTGA. Trimming took 4 bases from V and 4 from J; bases not matched to a gene: 4. The CDR3 consists of 15 residues. The CDR3, as DNA: TGTGCCAGCAGCTATGCGGGAGGGCGCACCGGGGAGCTGTTTTTT. Its translation: CASSYAGGRTGELFF.

A few counts support this clonotype. This chain connects TRBV20-1 to TRBJ2-1, with D perhaps matching TRBD2 (6 bases). Germline lookup yields CDR1 DFQATT and CDR2 SNEGSKA (reference sequence). Deletions cut 5 bases from V and 9 bases from J, with 17 bases between. CDR3 length equals 13 residues. CDR3 loop: CSAGKDGAGEQFF. The DNA for the CDR3 is TGCAGTGCTGGAAAGGACGGAGCGGGTGAGCAGTTCTTC.

The chain joins TRBV7-2 to TRBJ2-3; 7 bases line up with TRBD1. This CDR3 is built from 16 residues. Per the germline V gene, CDR1 is SGHTA and CDR2 is FQGNSA. V trimming: 4 bases; J trimming: 2 bases; junction bases outside the gene matches: 9. The CDR3 sequence is CASSSSGTAITDTQYF. The CDR3 nucleotides are TGTGCCAGCAGCTCATCCGGGACAGCGATCACAGATACGCAGTATTTT. Complete variable domain (other parts from reference TRBV7-2 and TRBJ2-3): GAGVSQSPSNKVTEKGKDVELRCDPISGHTALYWYRQSLGQGLEFLIYFQGNSAPDKSGLPSDRFSAERTGGSVSTLTIQRTQQEDSAVYLCASSSSGTAITDTQYFGPGTRLTVL.

The chain links TRBV10-3 to TRBJ1-4, with 8 bases fitting TRBD1. The CDR3 totals 15 residues. Trimming cost V 3 bases and J 7 bases; bases outside gene matches: 7. CDR1 is ENHRY and CDR2 is SYGVKD in the germline V gene. The CDR3 bases are TGTGCCATCAGTGAATCCTCAGGGGGCGGTGAAAAACTGTTTTTT. As protein: CAISESSGGGEKLFF.